What follows is one T cell receptor (beta chain) and its context. Its antigen is undetermined. This sample is part of a study of T cells in Graves' hyperthyroidism and ophthalmopathy. Notes on the study in general: Ophthalmopathy was identified by the model a median approximately six months ahead of onset.

Exclusions: uncontrolled infection, other autoimmune disease, pregnancy, lactation. TCR beta CDR3 regions were amplified from RNA. When the TCR CDR3 underwent first-round RT-PCR, the HTBI primer set was used. Each CDR3 protein gets one entry after TCRdb re-called the multiplex PCR reads with MiXCR. Among approximately 260,000 distinct CDR3 sequences listed, about 15% were seen once. Germline values: CDR1 DFQATT, CDR2 SNEGSKA (reference sequence). V was pared by 3 bases and J by 7 bases, with 16 bases between. CDR3 length: 14 residues. The chain employs TRBV20-1 and TRBJ1-5; weak D call: TRBD1 (5 bases). The clonotype was recovered from a woman aged 45-59 years with Graves' hyperthyroidism that later progressed to Graves' ophthalmopathy. The sequenced sample consisted of blood. In DNA form, the CDR3 reads TGCAGTGCTAGTTCAGGGTTTAAGTTGCAGCCCCAGCATTTT. It is translated as CSASSGFKLQPQHF.